This TCR beta chain was documented in a study of long-term antiretroviral therapy in people with HIV. Overall study results and limits: Before ART, certain clones expanded, and these dominated the repertoire at all time points. HIV repertoire CDR3 lengths ranged less widely than those of controls. In samples taken after ART, diversity increased but remained below transplant donor control levels.

Survey-level resolution applied to immunoSEQ assay v3.0. Data came from immunoSEQ multiplex PCR; TCRdb stores just in-frame clones and leaves some out. The sample records some 20,000 clones, roughly 78% being singletons. The CDR3 extends over 17 amino acids. The germline V gene encodes CDR1 LNHDA and CDR2 SQIVND (reference sequence). V lost 0 bases and J lost 3; bases outside the gene matches: 8. Comments on this clone: What it binds is not known.

The sequenced sample was unsorted PBMCs, obtained at the start of antiretroviral therapy, before treatment. The genes are TRBV19 and TRBJ2-3, with 8 bases identical to TRBD1. This TCR came from a woman in her 40s with HIV. CDR3 nucleotide sequence: TGTGCCAGTAGTATAGATCGGGAGACAGGGGTTACAGATACGCAGTATTTT. This codes for CASSIDRETGVTDTQYF.